This entry describes one TCR beta chain. The data stem from a study of T cell responses to AZD1222 COVID-19 vaccine. Generated by immunoSEQ multiplex PCR, the TCRdb table keeps only in-frame clones and is missing some. The sample contains about 150,000 clones, 90% of which appear only once. This CDR3 region has 12 residues. Germline V CDR1 and CDR2: LNHDA, SQIVND (reference sequence). Trimming left V 10 bases short and J 7 bases short, with 13 bases between. This chain connects TRBV19 to TRBJ2-2, with D perhaps matching TRBD2 (6 bases). The sequenced sample was peripheral blood, obtained 28 days after the second AZD1222 dose. The clonotype originates from an adult who received the AZD1222 COVID-19 vaccine. CDR3 loop: CATTRSFGELFF. Here the CDR3 DNA reads TGTGCCACGACTAGGTCATTCGGGGAGCTGTTTTTT.